The 26 T cell receptor beta chains presented below share a single source sample, sequenced in a study of beta chain features in type 1 diabetes. Reverse transcribing all isolated RNA meant expressed TCRB transcripts were sequenced. Profiled with immunoSEQ multiplex PCR; TCRdb holds only in-frame clones, not every one. The table lists some 44,000 clones, over 50% of them singletons. Sequences were obtained from Tregs from blood. Every receptor here comes from a woman aged 18-29 years in good health.

This clone was seen a few times. This chain joins TRBV7-9 and TRBJ2-5; TRBD1 matches at 9 bases. Unmatched junction bases numbered 3, after V lost 5 bases and J lost 5 bases. The CDR3 covers 13 residues. The germline V gene has CDR1 SEHNR and CDR2 FQNEAQ (reference sequence). CDR3 in DNA: TGTGCCAGCAGCACAGACAGGGGGGAGACCCAGTACTTC. Translating gives CASSTDRGETQYF.

The chain combines TRBV5-4 with TRBJ1-2; 8 bases are a match to TRBD1. V dropped 4 bases and J dropped 2; count of bases not matched to a gene: 10. CDR3 length: 16 amino acids. CDR1 SGHNT and CDR2 YYREEE come from the germline V gene (reference sequence). CDR3 DNA: TGTGCCAGCAGCCGTGACTCACAGGGGGTGAACTATGGCTACACCTTC. As protein: CASSRDSQGVNYGYTF. The entire variable domain, with the rest obtained from reference TRBV5-4 and TRBJ1-2, is as follows: ETGVTQSPTHLIKTRGQQVTLRCSSQSGHNTVSWYQQALGQGPQFIFQYYREEENGRGNFPPRFSGLQFPNYSSELNVNALELDDSALYLCASSRDSQGVNYGYTFGSGTRLTVV.

This chain uses TRBV30 with TRBJ1-2; D is unclear. Germline loops: CDR1 GTSNPN, CDR2 SVGIG (reference sequence). The CDR3 covers 11 residues. The V and J ends lost 4 bases and 5 bases respectively, with 8 bases between them. CDR3 bases: TGTGCCTGGACGAGGGATTATGGCTACACCTTC. Its protein product is CAWTRDYGYTF.

This clone has only a few counts. The chain is built from TRBV14 and TRBJ2-1; the match to TRBD2 covers 9 bases. CDR1 and CDR2 (germline): SGHDN, FVKESK. The CDR3 is 16 residues long. Unmatched junction bases numbered 6, after V lost 0 bases and J lost 6 bases. CDR3 in amino acids: CASSQETGLARNEQFF. CDR3 coding DNA: TGTGCCAGCAGCCAAGAAACTGGACTAGCGCGCAATGAGCAGTTCTTC.

This clone was picked up a small number of times. This chain joins TRBV7-2 and TRBJ1-2; D not certain. Germline V CDR1 and CDR2: SGHTA, FQGNSA. The V and J ends lost 7 bases and 0 bases respectively, with 9 bases between them. The CDR3 contains 13 residues. This CDR3 reads CASTEGANYGYTF. CDR3 coding DNA: TGTGCCAGCACCGAGGGTGCTAACTATGGCTACACCTTC.

The CDR3 here is CAISDGRGINSPLHF. CDR3 DNA sequence: TGTGCCATCAGTGACGGACGCGGGATAAATTCACCCCTCCACTTT. V and J are TRBV10-3 and TRBJ1-6; no clear D gene. The germline gives CDR1 ENHRY, CDR2 SYGVKD. This CDR3 comprises 15 residues. V lost 3 bases and J 7 bases, leaving 13 bases between the germline ends.

The chain joins TRBV11-2 to TRBJ2-7, with D possibly being TRBD1 (5 bases). Germline-derived CDR1 and CDR2 are SGHAT and FQNNGV. The CDR3 has 15 amino acids. With 3 bases removed from V and 0 bases from J, the gap between germline ends came to 12 bases. The DNA for the CDR3 is TGTGCCAGCAGCTTGTCAGGGTCCAGCTCCTACGAGCAGTACTTC. It yields the protein CASSLSGSSSYEQYF.

The chain links TRBV29-1 to TRBJ1-1; 7 nucleotides agree with TRBD1. The CDR3 loop spans 13 amino acids. The J segment lost 1 base and the V segment lost 6 bases, leaving 5 bases of the junction unmatched. Germline assignment: CDR1 SQVTM and CDR2 ANQGSEA. CDR3 amino acids: CSVHRGGNTEAFF. CDR3 nucleotides: TGCAGCGTACACAGGGGAGGGAACACTGAAGCTTTCTTT.

This clone appeared a few times. J is TRBJ2-3 and V is TRBV7-2; 13 bases fit TRBD2. Looked up from germline, CDR1 is SGHTA and CDR2 is FQGNSA. The CDR3 has 16 residues. J was trimmed by 2 bases and V by 8 bases; bases with no gene match: 7. The CDR3 reads CASGVTSGRPTDTQYF. CDR3 DNA sequence: TGTGCCAGCGGGGTGACTAGCGGGAGGCCCACAGATACGCAGTATTTT.

In this sample, this clone turned up a few times. The chain joins TRBV29-1 to TRBJ1-2; the match to TRBD1 covers 8 bases. CDR3 length: 13 amino acids. V lost 7 bases to trimming and J lost 6 bases; unmatched junction nucleotides: 10. CDR1 is SQVTM, CDR2 ANQGSEA, per germline. CDR3 coding DNA: TGCAGCGCCGACCCAGGGGGCAAGGATGGCTACACCTTC. Its protein is CSADPGGKDGYTF.

This sequence joins TRBV6-1 and TRBJ2-1; D is ambiguous. The V and J ends lost 4 bases and 0 bases respectively, with 4 bases between them. The CDR3 is 13 amino acids. Looked up from germline, CDR1 is MNHNS and CDR2 is SASEGT. This CDR3 reads CASSGSSYNEQFF. The CDR3 bases are TGTGCCAGCAGTGGTAGCTCCTACAATGAGCAGTTCTTC.

J is TRBJ1-1 and V is TRBV10-3, with D perhaps matching TRBD1 (6 bases). The V gene lost 4 bases and the J gene lost 1 base, with 10 bases spanning the gap. The CDR3 loop spans 14 amino acids. In germline, CDR1 is ENHRY, CDR2 SYGVKD. As DNA, the CDR3 is TGTGCCATCAGTGGACCGGACAGGAACACTGAAGCTTTCTTT. This sequence encodes CAISGPDRNTEAFF.

This clone was seen a few times. This chain links TRBV5-4 with TRBJ2-1; TRBD1 aligns across 8 bases. Germline CDR1 SGHNT, CDR2 YYREEE (reference sequence). This CDR3 has 13 amino acids. Trimming at V came to 4 bases and at J to 6 bases, leaving 3 bases not matched to a gene. The CDR3 nucleotides are TGTGCCAGCAGCCCGGGACAGGCCAATGAGCAGTTCTTC. Protein sequence: CASSPGQANEQFF.

The table lists this clone with a few counts. The chain is built from TRBV18 and TRBJ1-3, with D unresolved. Germline V CDR1 and CDR2: KGHSH, LQKENI. The CDR3 sequence is 16 residues long. Trimming cost V 2 bases and J 0 bases, with 11 bases left between them. CDR3: CASSPIMGSSGNTIYF. DNA of the CDR3: TGTGCCAGCTCACCAATTATGGGGAGCTCTGGAAACACCATATATTTT.

This chain uses TRBV7-2 with TRBJ2-1; TRBD2 agrees at 11 bases. The V gene end was trimmed by 2 bases and the J gene end by 6 bases; junction bases not matched to a gene: 3. Per the germline V gene, CDR1 is SGHTA and CDR2 is FQGNSA. The CDR3 runs 15 residues. The DNA of the CDR3 is TGTGCCAGCAGCTTATACACTAGCGGGAGCAATGAGCAGTTCTTC. Amino acids: CASSLYTSGSNEQFF.

The rearrangement joins TRBV7-2 to TRBJ2-3; TRBD2 agrees at 8 bases. The CDR3 is 16 amino acids. CDR1 is SGHTA and CDR2 is FQGNSA in the germline V gene. V gave up 1 base and J gave up 2 bases; unmatched junction bases: 5. CDR3 amino acids: CASSLGLAGYTDTQYF. The CDR3, as DNA: TGTGCCAGCAGCTTAGGATTAGCGGGATACACAGATACGCAGTATTTT.

This clone was seen a handful of times. The rearrangement links TRBV7-8 to TRBJ1-2; TRBD1 is a possible D gene (6 bases). Trimming shortened V by 7 bases and J by 0 bases, and 18 bases separated the two germline ends. Germline assignment: CDR1 SGHVS and CDR2 FQNEAQ. The CDR3 runs 16 residues. CDR3 coding DNA: TGTGCCAGCAATTCGTTGGGGGGGCTGCCTAACTATGGCTACACCTTC. Its protein is CASNSLGGLPNYGYTF.

This sequence joins TRBV6-6 and TRBJ2-4, with D unclear. V dropped 0 bases and J dropped 4 bases, with 10 bases sitting between them. CDR3 length: 15 residues. The germline gives CDR1 MNHNY, CDR2 SVGAGI (reference sequence). CDR3 nucleotides: TGTGCCAGCAGTTACTCGAAATACGGGAAAAACATTCAGTACTTC. Its protein product is CASSYSKYGKNIQYF.

This clone showed up just once. This chain connects TRBV7-2 to TRBJ1-2, with 7 bases fitting TRBD1. After removal of 5 bases from V and 8 bases from J, the junction contained 8 bases not matched to a gene. The CDR3 totals 13 residues. Germline values: CDR1 SGHTA, CDR2 FQGNSA. For the CDR3, the DNA is TGTGCCAGCAGCCCCGCGACAGGGTACGGCTACACCTTC. It codes for CASSPATGYGYTF.

The CDR3 sequence: CASSLLQGGSYNEQFF. Written as DNA, the CDR3 is TGCGCCAGCAGCTTGCTACAGGGGGGCTCCTACAATGAGCAGTTCTTC. This chain links TRBV5-1 with TRBJ2-1, with 8 positions matching TRBD1. Looked up from germline, CDR1 is SGHRS and CDR2 is YFSETQ. Unmatched junction bases numbered 3, after V lost 1 base and J lost 0 bases. The CDR3 length is 16 residues.

This clone was counted once. The rearrangement joins TRBV27 to TRBJ2-7; 12 bases fit TRBD1. Per the germline V gene, CDR1 is MNHEY and CDR2 is SMNVEV (reference sequence). V gave up 5 bases and J gave up 1 base; unmatched junction bases: 6. There are 16 residues in the CDR3. The DNA of the CDR3 is TGTGCCAGCAGTGGGGGGACAGGGGGCTTTTCCTACGAGCAGTACTTC. This encodes CASSGGTGGFSYEQYF.

This clone was picked up one time. The rearrangement uses TRBV6-6 and TRBJ2-7; possibly TRBD1 for D (5 bases). Trimming stripped 2 bases from V and 2 bases from J, with 10 bases between. The CDR3 is 14 residues long. The germline V gene has CDR1 MNHNY and CDR2 SVGAGI (reference sequence). The CDR3 reads CASSYLGATYEQYF. The CDR3, as DNA: TGTGCCAGCAGTTACCTTGGGGCCACCTACGAGCAGTACTTC.

The chain employs TRBV27 and TRBJ2-7; TRBD1 matches 9 bases. J gave up 3 bases and V 8 bases, and 11 bases lay outside the gene matches. The CDR3 length is 15 residues. CDR1 is MNHEY and CDR2 is SMNVEV in the germline V gene (reference sequence). The DNA of the CDR3 is TGTGCCAGCGGAAGAACAGGGGGCGCTGGCTACGAGCAGTACTTC. Translation gives CASGRTGGAGYEQYF.

Only a few counts were recorded for this clone. The chain uses TRBV16 and TRBJ2-7, with TRBD2 as a possible D gene (6 bases). From germline, CDR1 is KGHSY and CDR2 FQNENV. The CDR3 totals 15 residues. Trimming removed 0 bases from V and 1 base from J, with 10 bases in between. The CDR3, as DNA: TGTGCCAGCAGCCAATCGGGGGGACGATCCTACGAGCAGTACTTC. Protein product: CASSQSGGRSYEQYF.

The rearrangement uses TRBV29-1 and TRBJ2-3; 10 nucleotides align to TRBD2. The CDR3 sequence is 14 residues long. V gave up 8 bases and J gave up 2 bases; unmatched junction bases: 7. The germline V gene encodes CDR1 SQVTM and CDR2 ANQGSEA. The CDR3 nucleotides are TGCAGCCTAAGACTAGCGGGCGTCACAGATACGCAGTATTTT. Encoded protein: CSLRLAGVTDTQYF.

The chain is built from TRBV5-1 and TRBJ2-4; D is uncertain. The V end was cut by 0 bases, the J end by 5 bases, with 6 bases between. This CDR3 is 13 amino acids long. CDR1 is SGHRS, CDR2 YFSETQ, per germline. CDR3 loop: CASSLVRENIQYF. The CDR3 nucleotides are TGCGCCAGCAGCTTGGTGCGAGAAAACATTCAGTACTTC. Looking up the rest from reference TRBV5-1 and TRBJ2-4 gives the full variable domain: KAGVTQTPRYLIKTRGQQVTLSCSPISGHRSVSWYQQTPGQGLQFLFEYFSETQRNKGNFPGRFSGRQFSNSRSEMNVSTLELGDSALYLCASSLVRENIQYFGAGTRLSVL.